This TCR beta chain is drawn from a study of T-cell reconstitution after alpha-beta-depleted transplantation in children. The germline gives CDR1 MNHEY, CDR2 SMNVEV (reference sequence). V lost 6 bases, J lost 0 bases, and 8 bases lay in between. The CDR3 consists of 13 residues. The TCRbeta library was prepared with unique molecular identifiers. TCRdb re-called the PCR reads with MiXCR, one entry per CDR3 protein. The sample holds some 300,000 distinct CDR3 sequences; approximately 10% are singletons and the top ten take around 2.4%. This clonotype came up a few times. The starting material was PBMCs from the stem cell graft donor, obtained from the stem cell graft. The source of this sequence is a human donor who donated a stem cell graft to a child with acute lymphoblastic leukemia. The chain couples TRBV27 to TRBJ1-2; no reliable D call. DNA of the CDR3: TGTGCCAGCAGCGTTGGTCCTAACTATGGCTACACCTTC. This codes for CASSVGPNYGYTF.